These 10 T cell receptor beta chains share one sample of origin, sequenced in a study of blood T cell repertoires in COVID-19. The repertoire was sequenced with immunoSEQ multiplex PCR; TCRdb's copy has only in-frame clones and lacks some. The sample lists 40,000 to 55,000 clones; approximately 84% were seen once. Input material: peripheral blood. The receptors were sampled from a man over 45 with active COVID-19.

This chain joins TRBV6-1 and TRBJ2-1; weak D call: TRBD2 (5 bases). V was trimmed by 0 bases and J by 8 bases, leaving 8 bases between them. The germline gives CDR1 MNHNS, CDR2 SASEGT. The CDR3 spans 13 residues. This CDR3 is CASSEAPGYEQFF. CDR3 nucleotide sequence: TGTGCCAGCAGTGAAGCACCGGGGTATGAGCAGTTCTTC.

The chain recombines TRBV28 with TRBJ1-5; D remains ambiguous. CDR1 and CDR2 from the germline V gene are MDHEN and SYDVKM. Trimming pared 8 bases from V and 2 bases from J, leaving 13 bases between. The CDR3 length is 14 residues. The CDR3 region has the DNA TGTGCCAGCCGTGAGAGCCCCCGCAATCAGCCCCAGCATTTT. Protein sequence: CASRESPRNQPQHF.

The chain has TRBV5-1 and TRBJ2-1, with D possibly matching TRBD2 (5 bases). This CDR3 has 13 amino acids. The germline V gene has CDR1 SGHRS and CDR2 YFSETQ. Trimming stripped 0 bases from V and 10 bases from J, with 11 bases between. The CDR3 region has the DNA TGCGCCAGCAGCTTGGCGGCGGGTTACGAGCAGTTCTTC. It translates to CASSLAAGYEQFF.

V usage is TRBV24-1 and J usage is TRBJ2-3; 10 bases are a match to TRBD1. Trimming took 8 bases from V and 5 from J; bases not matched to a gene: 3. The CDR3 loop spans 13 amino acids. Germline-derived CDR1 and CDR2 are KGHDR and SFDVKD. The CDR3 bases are TGTGCCACCAACGGACAGGGGGTAGATACGCAGTATTTT. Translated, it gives CATNGQGVDTQYF.

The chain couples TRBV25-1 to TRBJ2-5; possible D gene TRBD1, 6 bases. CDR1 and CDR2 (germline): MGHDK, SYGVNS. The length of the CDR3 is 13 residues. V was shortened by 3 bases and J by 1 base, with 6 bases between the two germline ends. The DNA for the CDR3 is TGTGCCAGCAGTGAGGGGGCCCAAGAGACCCAGTACTTC. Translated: CASSEGAQETQYF.

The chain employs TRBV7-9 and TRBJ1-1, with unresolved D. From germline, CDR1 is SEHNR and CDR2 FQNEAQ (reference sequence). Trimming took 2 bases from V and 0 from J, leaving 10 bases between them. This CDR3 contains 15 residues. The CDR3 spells CASSLNTVLNTEAFF. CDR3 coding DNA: TGTGCCAGCAGCTTAAACACAGTATTGAACACTGAAGCTTTCTTT. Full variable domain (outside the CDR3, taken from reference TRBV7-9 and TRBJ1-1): DTGVSQNPRHKITKRGQNVTFRCDPISEHNRLYWYRQTLGQGPEFLTYFQNEAQLEKSRLLSDRFSAERPKGSFSTLEIQRTEQGDSAMYLCASSLNTVLNTEAFFGQGTRLTVV.

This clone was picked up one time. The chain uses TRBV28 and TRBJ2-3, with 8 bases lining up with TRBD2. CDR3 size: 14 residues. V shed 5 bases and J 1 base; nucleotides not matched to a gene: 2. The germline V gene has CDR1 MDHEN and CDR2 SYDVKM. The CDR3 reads CASSPGGGTDTQYF. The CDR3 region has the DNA TGTGCCAGCAGTCCCGGGGGGGGCACAGATACGCAGTATTTT. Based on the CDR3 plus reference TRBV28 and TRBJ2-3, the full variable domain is DVKVTQSSRYLVKRTGEKVFLECVQDMDHENMFWYRQDPGLGLRLIYFSYDVKMKEKGDIPEGYSVSREKKERFSLILESASTNQTSMYLCASSPGGGTDTQYFGPGTRLTVL.

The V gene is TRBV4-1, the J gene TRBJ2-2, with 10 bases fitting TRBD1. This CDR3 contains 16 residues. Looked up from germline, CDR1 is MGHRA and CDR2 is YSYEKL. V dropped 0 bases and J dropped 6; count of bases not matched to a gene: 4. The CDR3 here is CASSQDGTGVSGELFF. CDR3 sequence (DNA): TGCGCCAGCAGCCAAGATGGGACAGGGGTTTCCGGGGAGCTGTTTTTT.

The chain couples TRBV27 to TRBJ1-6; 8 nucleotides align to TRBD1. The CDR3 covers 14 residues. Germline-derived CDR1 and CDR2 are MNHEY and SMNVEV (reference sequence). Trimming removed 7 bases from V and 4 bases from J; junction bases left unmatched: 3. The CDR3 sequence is CASMRDRYNSPLHF. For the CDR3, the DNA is TGTGCCAGCATGCGGGACAGGTATAATTCACCCCTCCACTTT.

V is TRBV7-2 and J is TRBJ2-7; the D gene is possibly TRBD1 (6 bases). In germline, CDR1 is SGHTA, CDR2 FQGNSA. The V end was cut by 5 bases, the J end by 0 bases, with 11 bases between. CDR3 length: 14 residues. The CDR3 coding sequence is TGTGCCAGCAGCCCCGGACAGCACTCCTACGAGCAGTACTTC. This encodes CASSPGQHSYEQYF.